This TCR beta chain was observed in a study of shared clonotypes between healthy human individuals. On the study more broadly: The people who gave samples were a couple of women and three men aged 18 to 49.

Genomic DNA (from each subset) was split evenly across several immunoSEQ plates. Some clones are missing from TCRdb's copy, which holds only in-frame ones; the method was immunoSEQ multiplex PCR. The sample has some 96,000 clones, roughly 45% seen once. This clone was counted a few times. Germline loops: CDR1 ENHRY, CDR2 SYGVKD. With 6 bases removed from V and 4 bases from J, the gap between germline ends came to 12 bases. CDR3 length equals 13 residues. V and J are TRBV10-3 and TRBJ1-2, with a possible D match to TRBD1 (5 bases). Sequencing was done on a sample of PBMCs. The clonotype originates from a middle-aged woman in good health. Some clones in this sample may be carry-over from other donors' samples. The CDR3 loop is CAISEGQSYGYTF. The DNA for the CDR3 is TGTGCCATCAGCGAGGGGCAGAGCTATGGCTACACCTTC.